These T cell receptor beta chains were read from a single sample in a study of T cell responses to AZD1222 COVID-19 vaccine. Clones were read by immunoSEQ multiplex PCR, and TCRdb kept only the in-frame ones, dropping some. This sample yields 100,000 to 150,000 clones, of which 92% are seen a single time; 1.1% belongs to the top ten. Sequencing used peripheral blood, obtained on day 0 of AZD1222 vaccination. Receptors originate from an adult in good health. The CDR3 runs from the conserved cysteine through the conserved F or W. D genes are given only for firm matches. Size is omitted from some rows. Given values are once, few, many or a class for expanded clones.

v_call	j_call	clone_size	d_call	cdr3_aa	cdr3_nt
TRBV6-5	TRBJ1-5	-	-	CASSPGGQPQHF	TGTGCCAGCAGCCCAGGAGGGCAGCCCCAGCATTTT
TRBV2	TRBJ2-7	-	-	CASSEHYEQYF	TGTGCCAGCAGTGAGCATTACGAGCAGTACTTC
TRBV19	TRBJ2-2	-	TRBD1	CASRRQGANTGELFF	TGTGCCAGTAGAAGACAGGGGGCTAACACCGGGGAGCTGTTTTTT
TRBV5-5	TRBJ2-7	-	-	CASTTRDLGEQYF	TGTGCCAGTACCACGCGGGACCTCGGCGAGCAGTACTTC
TRBV27	TRBJ1-5	-	-	CASKQTDYSNQPQHF	TGTGCCAGCAAACAGACGGATTATAGCAATCAGCCCCAGCATTTT
TRBV6-5	TRBJ1-2	-	-	CASGGGRGGYTF	TGTGCCAGCGGCGGCGGGCGCGGGGGCTACACCTTC
TRBV30	TRBJ1-6	-	-	CAWSVGGIGGNSPLHF	TGTGCCTGGAGTGTCGGGGGAATCGGGGGTAATTCACCCCTCCACTTT
TRBV5-1	TRBJ2-2	-	TRBD2	CASSGLADPTGELFF	TGCGCCAGCAGCGGACTAGCGGACCCCACCGGGGAGCTGTTTTTT
TRBV14	TRBJ2-7	-	TRBD1	CASSQSLYGQGRYEQYF	TGTGCCAGCAGCCAATCCCTCTACGGACAGGGAAGGTACGAGCAGTACTTC
TRBV19	TRBJ1-6	-	TRBD1	CASNDRDRGRGASPLHF	TGTGCCAGTAACGACCGGGACAGGGGGCGCGGGGCTTCACCCCTCCACTTT
TRBV5-1	TRBJ1-4	-	TRBD1	CASSTRGQGREKLFF	TGCGCCAGCAGCACCCGAGGACAGGGTAGGGAAAAACTGTTTTTT
TRBV5-6	TRBJ1-4	-	-	CASSSRVTNEKLFF	TGTGCCAGCAGCTCCAGGGTAACTAATGAAAAACTGTTTTTT
TRBV5-6	TRBJ2-7	-	-	CASSLGGVSGSPRVF	TGTGCCAGCAGCTTGGGGGGCGTTTCCGGGAGTCCTCGGGTCTTC
TRBV15	TRBJ1-2	-	-	CATSRGGQIGYTF	TGTGCCACCAGCAGGGGGGGGCAAATCGGCTACACCTTC
TRBV9	TRBJ2-5	-	-	CASSVGGVLRETQYF	TGTGCCAGCAGCGTAGGTGGCGTTTTGAGGGAGACCCAGTACTTC
TRBV29-1	TRBJ2-7	-	-	CSVDEGTEQYF	TGCAGCGTTGATGAAGGGACCGAGCAGTACTTC
TRBV28	TRBJ2-1	few	TRBD2	CASSLREGRDEQFF	TGTGCCAGCAGTTTACGGGAGGGTCGGGATGAGCAGTTCTTC
TRBV21-1	TRBJ1-1	-	-	CASRDRGVSTEAFF	TGTGCCAGCAGGGACCGGGGAGTGAGCACTGAAGCTTTCTTT
TRBV19	TRBJ1-2	-	-	CATQEQLDYGYTF	TGTGCCACCCAGGAACAGCTCGACTATGGCTACACCTTC
TRBV12-3/TRBV12-4	TRBJ1-4	once	TRBD1	CASSSTGGRSF	TGTGCCAGCAGCTCAACAGGGGGCCGTTCTTTT
TRBV6-5	TRBJ2-2	-	TRBD1	CASSYRQGLTGELFF	TGTGCCAGCAGTTATCGACAGGGGCTCACCGGGGAGCTGTTTTTT
TRBV28	TRBJ1-2	-	-	CASSLAAYGYTF	TGTGCCAGCAGTCTCGCAGCGTATGGCTACACCTTC
TRBV11-3	TRBJ2-7	-	-	CASTNGKGESYEQYF	TGTGCCAGCACGAACGGGAAAGGAGAATCCTACGAGCAGTACTTC
TRBV29-1	TRBJ2-4	once	-	CSVLSYTKNIQYF	TGCAGCGTTTTGTCATACACCAAAAACATTCAGTACTTC
TRBV5-6	TRBJ1-5	-	-	CASSSATGIGQPQHF	TGTGCCAGCAGCTCGGCGACAGGAATTGGTCAGCCCCAGCATTTT
TRBV9	TRBJ2-7	-	-	CASSVSSVLSYEQYF	TGTGCCAGCAGCGTTTCTAGCGTCCTCTCCTACGAGCAGTACTTC
TRBV7-3	TRBJ1-1	few	-	CASSLTGTEAFF	TGTGCCAGCAGCTTAACGGGCACTGAAGCTTTCTTT
TRBV6-2/TRBV6-3	TRBJ1-3	-	-	CASSYRGVSGNTIYF	TGTGCCAGCAGTTACAGAGGGGTCTCTGGAAACACCATATATTTT
TRBV5-1	TRBJ1-1	-	-	CASSLSWQAGTEAFF	TGCGCCAGCAGCTTGAGCTGGCAGGCCGGCACTGAAGCTTTCTTT
TRBV2	TRBJ2-2	-	TRBD1	CASRGTGQRTGELFF	TGTGCCAGCAGAGGGACAGGGCAGCGCACCGGGGAGCTGTTTTTT
TRBV6-5	TRBJ1-1	-	TRBD1	CATSLRGRTEAFF	TGTGCCACGAGTCTAAGGGGGCGAACTGAAGCTTTCTTT
TRBV15	TRBJ1-2	-	TRBD1	CATSRGTGAYGYTF	TGTGCCACCAGCAGAGGGACAGGAGCTTATGGCTACACCTTC
TRBV5-1	TRBJ2-5	-	-	CASRLISLETQYF	TGCGCCAGCAGACTGATTTCCCTAGAGACCCAGTACTTC
TRBV6-5	TRBJ2-5	once	-	CASNLGTGRMETQYF	TGTGCCAGCAATTTAGGGACGGGCCGTATGGAGACCCAGTACTTC
TRBV4-1	TRBJ2-7	-	TRBD2	CASSQEFAGGSYEQYF	TGCGCCAGCAGCCAAGAATTTGCGGGAGGGTCCTACGAGCAGTACTTC
TRBV7-9	TRBJ2-3	-	TRBD2	CASSPEGAGGPYDTQYF	TGTGCCAGCAGCCCAGAGGGTGCGGGAGGGCCTTACGATACGCAGTATTTT
TRBV7-8	TRBJ2-1	-	-	CASSGAGQLYYNEQFF	TGTGCCAGCAGCGGAGCGGGACAGCTGTACTACAATGAGCAGTTCTTC
TRBV7-8	TRBJ2-5	-	-	CASSSRLGVETQYF	TGTGCCAGCAGCTCTAGGTTGGGGGTGGAGACCCAGTACTTC
TRBV27	TRBJ2-7	few	TRBD1	CASSPNRDRGLGQYF	TGTGCCAGCAGCCCAAACCGGGACAGGGGGCTCGGGCAGTACTTC
TRBV5-1	TRBJ1-2	-	TRBD1	CASTISQGAGGYTF	TGCGCCAGCACTATCAGTCAGGGGGCCGGTGGCTACACCTTC
TRBV5-6	TRBJ1-1	-	-	CASSVDRLNTEAFF	TGTGCCAGCAGCGTGGACAGATTGAACACTGAAGCTTTCTTT
TRBV6-5	TRBJ1-2	-	-	CASSYGARGYGYTF	TGTGCCAGCAGTTACGGGGCCCGAGGGTATGGCTACACCTTC
TRBV28	TRBJ1-1	-	-	CASSLSDRVLSF	TGTGCCAGCAGTTTGTCGGACCGCGTTCTTTCCTTT
TRBV3-1/TRBV3-2	TRBJ1-1	-	TRBD1	CASSQRTGGGLRF	TGTGCCAGCAGCCAACGGACAGGCGGGGGGCTTAGATTT
TRBV7-9	TRBJ2-3	-	TRBD2	CASSLVAGGGSDTQYF	TGTGCCAGCAGCTTAGTAGCGGGAGGTGGGTCAGATACGCAGTATTTT
TRBV19	TRBJ1-1	-	-	CASSPQGFGTEAFF	TGTGCCAGTAGCCCACAGGGTTTCGGGACTGAAGCTTTCTTT
TRBV18	TRBJ1-6	-	TRBD1	CASSPDRALSLHF	TGTGCCAGCTCACCCGACAGGGCGCTTTCCCTCCACTTT
TRBV7-7	TRBJ2-7	-	-	CASSLLWDITYEQYF	TGTGCTAGCAGCTTACTATGGGACATCACCTACGAGCAGTACTTC
TRBV28	TRBJ2-7	-	-	CASSLSRGEQYF	TGTGCCAGCAGTTTATCGCGGGGAGAGCAGTACTTC
TRBV14	TRBJ1-4	-	-	CASSPISGANEKLFF	TGTGCCAGCAGCCCGATCAGCGGGGCTAATGAAAAACTGTTTTTT
TRBV14	TRBJ1-1	-	TRBD1	CASSQVIARGGMNTEAFF	TGTGCCAGCAGCCAAGTTATTGCCAGGGGGGGCATGAACACTGAAGCTTTCTTT
TRBV5-1	TRBJ2-7	-	-	CASSVTGFGYEQYF	TGCGCCAGCAGCGTCACAGGTTTCGGCTACGAGCAGTACTTC
TRBV11-2	TRBJ1-6	-	TRBD1	CASSGSGTAVSYNSPLHF	TGTGCCAGCAGCGGATCCGGGACAGCGGTCTCCTATAATTCACCCCTCCACTTT